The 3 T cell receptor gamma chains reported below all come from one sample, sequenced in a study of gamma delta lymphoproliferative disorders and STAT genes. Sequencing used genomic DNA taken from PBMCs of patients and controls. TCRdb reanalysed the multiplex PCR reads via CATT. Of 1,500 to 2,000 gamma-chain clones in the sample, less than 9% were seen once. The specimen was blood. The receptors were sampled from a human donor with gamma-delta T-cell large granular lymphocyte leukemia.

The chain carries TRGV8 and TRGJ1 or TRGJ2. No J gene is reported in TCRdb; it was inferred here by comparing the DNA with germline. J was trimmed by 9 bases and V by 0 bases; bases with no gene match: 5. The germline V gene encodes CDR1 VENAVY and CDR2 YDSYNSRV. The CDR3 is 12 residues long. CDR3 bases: TGTGCCACCTGGGATAGGTGGGGTAAGAAACTCTTT. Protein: CATWDRWGKKLF.

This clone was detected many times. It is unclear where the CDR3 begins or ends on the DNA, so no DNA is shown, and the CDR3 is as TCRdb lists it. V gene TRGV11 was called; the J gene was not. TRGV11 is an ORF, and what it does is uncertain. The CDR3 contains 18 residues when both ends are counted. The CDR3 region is CTTVPAGLGTCSYYKKLF.

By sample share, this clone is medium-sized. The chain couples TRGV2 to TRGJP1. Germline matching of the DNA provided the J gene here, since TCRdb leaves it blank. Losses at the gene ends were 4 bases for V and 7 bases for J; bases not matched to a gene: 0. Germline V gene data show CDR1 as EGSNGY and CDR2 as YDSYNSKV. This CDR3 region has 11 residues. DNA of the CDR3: TGTGCCACCTGGGATGGTTGGTTCAAGATATTT. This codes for CATWDGWFKIF.